This T cell receptor (beta chain) was recorded in a study of low-dose radiotherapy and immunotherapy resistance in tumors. Germline-derived CDR1 and CDR2 are KGHSH and LQKENI. The CDR3 is 16 amino acids. Unmatched junction bases numbered 8, after V lost 3 bases and J lost 5 bases. Priming of first-strand cDNA relied on TRAV- and TRBV-specific primers (covering alpha and beta chains). Both a constant-region primer and a V-primer adapter served to amplify TCRs across 15 to 25 PCR cycles. TCRdb itself ran the reads through MiXCR, one entry per CDR3 protein. The sample contains about 100,000 distinct CDR3 sequences, about 20% of which appear only once. This clonotype was detected ten times or more. Time point given: after trial treatment. Treatment indicated: LDRT plus nivolumab, ipilimumab, low-dose cyclophosphamide and aspirin (RACIN trial).

The source was PBMCs, collected after low-dose radiotherapy plus immunotherapy. This chain links TRBV18 with TRBJ2-5, with 11 bases lining up with TRBD1. The TCR comes from a male donor with prostate cancer. The CDR3 bases are TGTGCCAGCTCACCGCCGGACAGGGGGCCTGGGGAGACCCAGTACTTC. Protein sequence: CASSPPDRGPGETQYF.